This TCR beta chain was obtained from a study of low-dose radiotherapy and immunotherapy resistance in tumors. First-strand cDNA used TRAV- and TRBV-specific primers, covering alpha and beta chains. Amplification, which lasted 20 PCR cycles, used a constant-region primer and V-primer adapter to amplify TCRs. TCRdb processed the reads anew with MiXCR; each CDR3 protein has one entry. Here the sample spans about 39,000 distinct CDR3 sequences, about 28% being singletons. V dropped 7 bases and J dropped 0; count of bases not matched to a gene: 7. The CDR3 has 16 residues. Germline loops: CDR1 SGHKS, CDR2 YYEKEE (reference sequence). The time point denotes: before trial treatment.

The specimen was PBMCs, collected before treatment. The rearrangement joins TRBV5-5 to TRBJ2-6; 7 bases are shared with TRBD1. This clonotype originated in a male donor with gallbladder cancer. CDR3 sequence: CASSQTGPSGANVLTF. The CDR3 region has the DNA TGTGCCAGCTCACAGACAGGGCCCTCTGGGGCCAACGTCCTGACTTTC.